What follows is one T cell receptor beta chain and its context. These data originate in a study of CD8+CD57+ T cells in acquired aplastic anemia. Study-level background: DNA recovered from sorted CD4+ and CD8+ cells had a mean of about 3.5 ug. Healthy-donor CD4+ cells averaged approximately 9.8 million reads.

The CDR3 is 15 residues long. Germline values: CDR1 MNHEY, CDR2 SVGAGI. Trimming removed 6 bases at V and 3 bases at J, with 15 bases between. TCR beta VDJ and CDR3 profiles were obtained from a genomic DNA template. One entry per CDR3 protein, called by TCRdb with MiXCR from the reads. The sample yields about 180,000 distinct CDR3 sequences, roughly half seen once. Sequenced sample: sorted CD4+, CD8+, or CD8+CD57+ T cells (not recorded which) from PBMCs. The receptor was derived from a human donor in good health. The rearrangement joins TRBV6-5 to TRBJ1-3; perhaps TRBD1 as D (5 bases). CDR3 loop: CASRPIGTNGNTIYF. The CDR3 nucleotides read TGTGCCAGCAGGCCGATCGGGACGAATGGAAACACCATATATTTT.